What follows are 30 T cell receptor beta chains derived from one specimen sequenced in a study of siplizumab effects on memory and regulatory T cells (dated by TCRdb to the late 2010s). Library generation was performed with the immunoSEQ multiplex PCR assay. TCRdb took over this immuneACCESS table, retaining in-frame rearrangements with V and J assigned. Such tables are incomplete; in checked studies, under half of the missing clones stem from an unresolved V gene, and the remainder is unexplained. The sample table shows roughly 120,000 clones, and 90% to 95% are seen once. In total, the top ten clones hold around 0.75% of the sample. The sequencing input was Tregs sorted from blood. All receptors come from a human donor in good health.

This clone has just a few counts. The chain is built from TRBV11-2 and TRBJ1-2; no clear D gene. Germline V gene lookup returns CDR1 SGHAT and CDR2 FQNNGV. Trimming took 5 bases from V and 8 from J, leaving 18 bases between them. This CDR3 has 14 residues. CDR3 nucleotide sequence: TGTGCCAGCAGCCCCCGCACGAATGAACGGGGCTACACCTTC. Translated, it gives CASSPRTNERGYTF.

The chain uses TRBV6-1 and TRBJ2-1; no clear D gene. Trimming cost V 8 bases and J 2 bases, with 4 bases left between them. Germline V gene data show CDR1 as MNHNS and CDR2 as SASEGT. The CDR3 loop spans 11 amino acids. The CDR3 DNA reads TGTGCCAGCCAAGCCTACAATGAGCAGTTCTTC. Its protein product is CASQAYNEQFF.

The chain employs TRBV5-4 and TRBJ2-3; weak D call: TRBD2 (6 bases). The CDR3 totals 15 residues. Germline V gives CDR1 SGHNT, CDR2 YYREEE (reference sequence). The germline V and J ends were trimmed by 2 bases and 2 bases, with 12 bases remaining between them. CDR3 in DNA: TGTGCCAGCAGCTTCGCGGGGATACTCACAGATACGCAGTATTTT. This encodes CASSFAGILTDTQYF.

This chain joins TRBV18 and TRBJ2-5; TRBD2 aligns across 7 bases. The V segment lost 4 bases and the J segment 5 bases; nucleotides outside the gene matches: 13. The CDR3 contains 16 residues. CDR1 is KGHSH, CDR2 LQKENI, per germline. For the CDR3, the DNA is TGTGCCAGCTCACGGGACTACATTCTTTCGGAGGAGACCCAGTACTTC. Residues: CASSRDYILSEETQYF. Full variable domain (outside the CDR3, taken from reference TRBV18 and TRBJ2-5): NAGVMQNPRHLVRRRGQEARLRCSPMKGHSHVYWYRQLPEEGLKFMVYLQKENIIDESGMPKERFSAEFPKEGPSILRIQQVVRGDSAAYFCASSRDYILSEETQYFGPGTRLLVL.

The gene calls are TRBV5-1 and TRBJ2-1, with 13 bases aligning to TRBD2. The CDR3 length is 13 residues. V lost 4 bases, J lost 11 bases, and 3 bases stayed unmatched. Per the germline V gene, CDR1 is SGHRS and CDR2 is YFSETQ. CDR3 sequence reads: CASSQGLAGKQFF. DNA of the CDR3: TGCGCCAGCAGCCAGGGACTAGCGGGGAAGCAGTTCTTC. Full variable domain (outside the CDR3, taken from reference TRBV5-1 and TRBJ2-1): KAGVTQTPRYLIKTRGQQVTLSCSPISGHRSVSWYQQTPGQGLQFLFEYFSETQRNKGNFPGRFSGRQFSNSRSEMNVSTLELGDSALYLCASSQGLAGKQFFGPGTRLTVL.

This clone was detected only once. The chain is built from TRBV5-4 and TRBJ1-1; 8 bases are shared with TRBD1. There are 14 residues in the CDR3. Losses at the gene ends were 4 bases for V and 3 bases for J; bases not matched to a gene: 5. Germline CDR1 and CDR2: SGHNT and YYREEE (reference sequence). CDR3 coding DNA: TGTGCCAGCAGCCTCCGACAGGGGTACACTGAAGCTTTCTTT. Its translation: CASSLRQGYTEAFF.

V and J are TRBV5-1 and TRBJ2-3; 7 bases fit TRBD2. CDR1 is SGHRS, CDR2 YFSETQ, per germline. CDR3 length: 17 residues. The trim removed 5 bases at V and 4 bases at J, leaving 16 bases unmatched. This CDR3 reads CASRRGTTTSRADTQYF. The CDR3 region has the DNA TGCGCCAGCAGACGGGGGACTACCACGTCAAGGGCAGATACGCAGTATTTT.

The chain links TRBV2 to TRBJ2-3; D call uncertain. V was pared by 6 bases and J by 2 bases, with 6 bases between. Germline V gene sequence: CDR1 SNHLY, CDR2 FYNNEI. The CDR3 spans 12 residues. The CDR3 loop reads CASSPPTDTQYF. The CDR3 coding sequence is TGTGCCAGCAGCCCTCCCACAGATACGCAGTATTTT. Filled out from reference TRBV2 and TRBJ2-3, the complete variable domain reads EPEVTQTPSHQVTQMGQEVILRCVPISNHLYFYWYRQILGQKVEFLVSFYNNEISEKSEIFDDQFSVERPDGSNFTLKIRSTKLEDSAMYFCASSPPTDTQYFGPGTRLTVL.

CDR3: CASSSERGVPYEQYF. As DNA, the CDR3 is TGCGCCAGCAGCTCCGAGCGGGGGGTCCCCTACGAGCAGTACTTC. The rearrangement joins TRBV5-1 to TRBJ2-7; 9 bases align to TRBD2. The V segment lost 3 bases and the J segment 2 bases; nucleotides outside the gene matches: 6. The V gene's germline CDR1 is SGHRS and CDR2 YFSETQ. The length of the CDR3 is 15 residues.

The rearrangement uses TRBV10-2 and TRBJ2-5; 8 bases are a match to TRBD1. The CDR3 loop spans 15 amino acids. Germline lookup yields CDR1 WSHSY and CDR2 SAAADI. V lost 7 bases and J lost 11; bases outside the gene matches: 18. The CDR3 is CASIQGAAPKVEQYF. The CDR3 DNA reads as TGCGCCAGCATCCAGGGGGCTGCCCCCAAAGTAGAGCAGTACTTC.

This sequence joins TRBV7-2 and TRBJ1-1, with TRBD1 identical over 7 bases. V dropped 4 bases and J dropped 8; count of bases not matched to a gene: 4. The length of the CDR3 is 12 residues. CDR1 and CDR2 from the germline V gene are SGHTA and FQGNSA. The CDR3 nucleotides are TGTGCCAGCAGCTCCCGGGACAGAGAAGCTTTCTTT. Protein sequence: CASSSRDREAFF.

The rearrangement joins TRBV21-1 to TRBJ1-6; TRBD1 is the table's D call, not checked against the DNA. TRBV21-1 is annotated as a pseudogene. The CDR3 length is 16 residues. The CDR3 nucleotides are TGTGCCAGCAGCAAAGACGACAGGGTCTATAATTCACCCCTCCACTTT. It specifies CASSKDDRVYNSPLHF.

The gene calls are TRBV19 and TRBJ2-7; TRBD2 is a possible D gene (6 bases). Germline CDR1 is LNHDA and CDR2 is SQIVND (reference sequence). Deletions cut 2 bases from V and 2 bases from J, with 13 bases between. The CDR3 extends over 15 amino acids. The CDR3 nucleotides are TGTGCCAGTAGTATAATCCCGGGACTTCCCTACGAGCAGTACTTC. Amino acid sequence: CASSIIPGLPYEQYF. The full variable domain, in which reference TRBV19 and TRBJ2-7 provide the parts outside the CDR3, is DGGITQSPKYLFRKEGQNVTLSCEQNLNHDAMYWYRQDPGQGLRLIYYSQIVNDFQKGDIAEGYSVSREKKESFPLTVTSAQKNPTAFYLCASSIIPGLPYEQYFGPGTRLTVT.

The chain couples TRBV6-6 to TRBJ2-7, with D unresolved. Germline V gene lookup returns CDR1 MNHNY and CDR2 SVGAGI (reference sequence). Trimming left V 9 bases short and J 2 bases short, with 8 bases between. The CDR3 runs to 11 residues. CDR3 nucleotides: TGTGCCAGTAGAGAGACCTACGAGCAGTACTTC. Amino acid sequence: CASRETYEQYF.

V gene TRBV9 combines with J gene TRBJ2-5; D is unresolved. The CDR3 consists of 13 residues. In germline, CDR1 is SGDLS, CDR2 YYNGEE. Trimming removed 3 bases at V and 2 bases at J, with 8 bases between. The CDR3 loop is CASSGLRQETQYF. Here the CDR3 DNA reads TGTGCCAGCAGCGGATTGCGACAAGAGACCCAGTACTTC. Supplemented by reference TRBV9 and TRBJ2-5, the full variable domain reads DSGVTQTPKHLITATGQRVTLRCSPRSGDLSVYWYQQSLDQGLQFLIQYYNGEERAKGNILERFSAQQFPDLHSELNLSSLELGDSALYFCASSGLRQETQYFGPGTRLLVL.

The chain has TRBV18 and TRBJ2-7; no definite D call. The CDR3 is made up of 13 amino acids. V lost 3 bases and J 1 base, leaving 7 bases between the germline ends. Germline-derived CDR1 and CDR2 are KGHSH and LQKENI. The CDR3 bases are TGTGCCAGCTCACCGGGTGCTTCCTACGAGCAGTACTTC. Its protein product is CASSPGASYEQYF.

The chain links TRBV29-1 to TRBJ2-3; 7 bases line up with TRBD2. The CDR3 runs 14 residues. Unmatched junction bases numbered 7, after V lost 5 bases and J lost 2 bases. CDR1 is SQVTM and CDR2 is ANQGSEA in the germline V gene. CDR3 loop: CSVLVLAITDTQYF. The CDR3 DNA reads TGCAGCGTTCTAGTACTAGCGATCACAGATACGCAGTATTTT.

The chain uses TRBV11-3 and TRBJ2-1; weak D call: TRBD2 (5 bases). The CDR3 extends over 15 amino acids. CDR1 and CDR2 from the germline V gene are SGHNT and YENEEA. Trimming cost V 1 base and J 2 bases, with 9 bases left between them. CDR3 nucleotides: TGTGCCAGCAGCTTAGGGCTAGCTACCTACAATGAGCAGTTCTTC. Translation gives CASSLGLATYNEQFF.

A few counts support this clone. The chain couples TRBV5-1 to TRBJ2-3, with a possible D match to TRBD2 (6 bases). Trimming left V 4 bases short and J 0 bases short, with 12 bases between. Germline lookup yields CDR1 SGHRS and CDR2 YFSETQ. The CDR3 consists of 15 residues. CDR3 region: CASSARAGSTDTQYF. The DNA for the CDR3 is TGCGCCAGCAGCGCACGAGCGGGTAGCACAGATACGCAGTATTTT. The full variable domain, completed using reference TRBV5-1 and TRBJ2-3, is KAGVTQTPRYLIKTRGQQVTLSCSPISGHRSVSWYQQTPGQGLQFLFEYFSETQRNKGNFPGRFSGRQFSNSRSEMNVSTLELGDSALYLCASSARAGSTDTQYFGPGTRLTVL.

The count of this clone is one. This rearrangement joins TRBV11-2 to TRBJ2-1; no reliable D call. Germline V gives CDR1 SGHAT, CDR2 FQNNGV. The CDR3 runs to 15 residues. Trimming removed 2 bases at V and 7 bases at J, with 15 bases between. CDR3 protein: CASSLNGIPSNEQFF. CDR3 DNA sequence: TGTGCCAGCAGCTTAAACGGTATTCCTAGTAATGAGCAGTTCTTC.

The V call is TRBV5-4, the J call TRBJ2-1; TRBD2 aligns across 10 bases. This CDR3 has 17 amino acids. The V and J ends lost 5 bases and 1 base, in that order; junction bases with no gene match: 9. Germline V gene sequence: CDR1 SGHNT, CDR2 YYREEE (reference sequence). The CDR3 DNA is TGTGCCAGCAGAATGGGTGGACTAGCGGAATCCTACAATGAGCAGTTCTTC. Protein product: CASRMGGLAESYNEQFF.

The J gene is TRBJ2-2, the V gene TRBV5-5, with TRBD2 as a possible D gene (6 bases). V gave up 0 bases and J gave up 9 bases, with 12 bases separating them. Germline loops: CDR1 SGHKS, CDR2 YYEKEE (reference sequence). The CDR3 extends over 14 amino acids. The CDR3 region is CASSLGLGTRELFF. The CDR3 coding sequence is TGTGCCAGCAGCTTGGGACTAGGGACGAGGGAGCTGTTTTTT. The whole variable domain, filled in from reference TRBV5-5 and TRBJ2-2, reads DAGVTQSPTHLIKTRGQQVTLRCSPISGHKSVSWYQQVLGQGPQFIFQYYEKEERGRGNFPDRFSARQFPNYSSELNVNALLLGDSALYLCASSLGLGTRELFFGEGSRLTVL.

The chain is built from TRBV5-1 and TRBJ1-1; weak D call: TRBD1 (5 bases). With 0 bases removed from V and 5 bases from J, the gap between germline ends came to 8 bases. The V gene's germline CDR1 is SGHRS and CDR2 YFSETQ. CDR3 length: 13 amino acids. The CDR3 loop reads CASSLAGRTEAFF. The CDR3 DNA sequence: TGCGCCAGCAGCTTGGCAGGGAGGACTGAAGCTTTCTTT.

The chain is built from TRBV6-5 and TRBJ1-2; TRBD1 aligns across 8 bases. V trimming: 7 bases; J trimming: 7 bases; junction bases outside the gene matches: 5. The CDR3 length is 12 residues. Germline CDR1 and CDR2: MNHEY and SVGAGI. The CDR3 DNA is TGTGCCAGCAAAGCTCAGGGGGCTGGCTACACCTTC. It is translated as CASKAQGAGYTF.

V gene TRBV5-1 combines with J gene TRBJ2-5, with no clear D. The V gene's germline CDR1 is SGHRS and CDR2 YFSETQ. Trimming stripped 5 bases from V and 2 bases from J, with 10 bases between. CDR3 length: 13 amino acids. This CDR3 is CASSKSIQETQYF. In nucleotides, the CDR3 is TGCGCCAGCAGTAAATCAATACAAGAGACCCAGTACTTC.

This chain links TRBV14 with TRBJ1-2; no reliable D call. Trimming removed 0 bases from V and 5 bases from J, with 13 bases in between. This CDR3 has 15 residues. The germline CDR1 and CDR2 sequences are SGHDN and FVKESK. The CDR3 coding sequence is TGTGCCAGCAGCCAAGATCCAGGTTCTGGTTATGGCTACACCTTC. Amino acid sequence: CASSQDPGSGYGYTF.

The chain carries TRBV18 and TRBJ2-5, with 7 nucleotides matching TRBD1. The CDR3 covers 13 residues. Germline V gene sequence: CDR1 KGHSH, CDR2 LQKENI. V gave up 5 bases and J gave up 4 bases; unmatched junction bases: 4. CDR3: CASSIRDRETQYF. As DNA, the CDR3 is TGTGCCAGCTCAATCCGGGACAGAGAGACCCAGTACTTC.

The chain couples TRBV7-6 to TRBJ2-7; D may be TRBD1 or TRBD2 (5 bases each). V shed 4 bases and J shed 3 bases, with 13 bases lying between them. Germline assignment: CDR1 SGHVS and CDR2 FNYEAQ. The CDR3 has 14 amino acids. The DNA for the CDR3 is TGTGCCAGCAGCTCTGGGACGGAGAACTACGAGCAGTACTTC. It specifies CASSSGTENYEQYF.

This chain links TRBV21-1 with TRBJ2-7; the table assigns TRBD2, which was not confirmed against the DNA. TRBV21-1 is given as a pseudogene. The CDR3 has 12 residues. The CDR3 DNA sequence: TGTGCCAGCAGCAACCCTGCCTACGAGCAGTACTTC. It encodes CASSNPAYEQYF.

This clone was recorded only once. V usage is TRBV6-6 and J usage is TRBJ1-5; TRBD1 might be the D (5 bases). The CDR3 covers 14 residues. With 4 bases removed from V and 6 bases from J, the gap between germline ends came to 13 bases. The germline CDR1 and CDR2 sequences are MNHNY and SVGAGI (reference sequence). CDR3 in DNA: TGTGCCAGCAGTTGGTGGGGGATAGGTCAGCCCCAGCATTTT. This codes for CASSWWGIGQPQHF.